Listed here are 17 T cell receptor beta chains from one sample, sequenced in a study of cytomegalovirus exposure and HLA in healthy donors. The PCR contained 60 Vbeta and 13 Jbeta primers. The method was immunoSEQ multiplex PCR; TCRdb's version includes in-frame clones alone and lacks a portion of them. In the table there are about 130,000 clones, 76% of which are singletons. The sequenced sample was PBMCs. These receptor sequences come from a middle-aged man in good health and CMV-seronegative.

V gene TRBV6-1 combines with J gene TRBJ1-1, with D possibly being TRBD1 (5 bases). The ends were cut back, 4 bases at V and 8 bases at J, with 8 bases in the middle. The CDR3 is made up of 11 amino acids. The germline CDR1 and CDR2 sequences are MNHNS and SASEGT. Here the CDR3 reads CASSGGWEAFF. In nucleotides, the CDR3 is TGTGCCAGCAGTGGGGGCTGGGAAGCTTTCTTT.

V is TRBV19 and J is TRBJ1-5; D uncertain. In germline, CDR1 is LNHDA, CDR2 SQIVND (reference sequence). V was shortened by 3 bases and J by 3 bases, with 9 bases between the two germline ends. There are 14 residues in the CDR3. The CDR3 DNA is TGTGCCAGTAGTATGTGGCTTCCCAATCAGCCCCAGCATTTT. This gives the protein CASSMWLPNQPQHF.

The gene calls are TRBV7-9 and TRBJ1-2; the D is unclear. The CDR3 loop spans 11 amino acids. Germline V lookup: CDR1 SEHNR, CDR2 FQNEAQ (reference sequence). Deletions cut 5 bases from V and 9 bases from J, with 10 bases between. CDR3: CASSQTWSYTF. The DNA of the CDR3 is TGTGCCAGCAGCCAGACATGGAGCTACACCTTC.

V usage is TRBV19 and J usage is TRBJ2-4, with 7 bases matching TRBD1. Losses at the gene ends were 5 bases for V and 5 bases for J; bases not matched to a gene: 6. CDR3 size: 14 residues. Germline V gene data show CDR1 as LNHDA and CDR2 as SQIVND (reference sequence). DNA for the CDR3: TGTGCCAGTAGTCGAGGCGGACAGGAAAACATTCAGTACTTC. It is translated as CASSRGGQENIQYF.

The gene calls are TRBV7-2 and TRBJ1-3, with 7 bases fitting TRBD1. This CDR3 has 15 residues. V lost 5 bases and J lost 0; bases outside the gene matches: 4. The germline gives CDR1 SGHTA, CDR2 FQGNSA. CDR3 loop: CASSPQGTSGNTIYF. In DNA, the CDR3 is TGTGCCAGCAGCCCACAGGGGACCTCTGGAAACACCATATATTTT.

This chain uses TRBV10-3 with TRBJ2-7; perhaps TRBD2 as D (5 bases). Looked up from germline, CDR1 is ENHRY and CDR2 is SYGVKD. The CDR3 spans 12 residues. V lost 7 bases, J lost 3 bases, and 10 bases lay in between. The chain's CDR3 is CAITGNSYEQYF. The CDR3 coding sequence is TGTGCCATCACGGGGAACAGCTACGAGCAGTACTTC.

V is TRBV5-1 and J is TRBJ2-2; D unclear. The germline V gene encodes CDR1 SGHRS and CDR2 YFSETQ. With 1 base removed from V and 7 bases from J, the gap between germline ends came to 14 bases. The CDR3 totals 15 residues. Here the CDR3 reads CASSLSTEVGGELFF. Written as DNA, the CDR3 is TGCGCCAGCAGCTTGTCTACCGAGGTTGGCGGGGAGCTGTTTTTT.

The chain combines TRBV11-1 with TRBJ1-6; D not certain. The CDR3 covers 15 residues. CDR1 and CDR2 (germline): SGHAT, FQDESV (reference sequence). The V and J ends lost 4 bases and 7 bases respectively, with 14 bases between them. CDR3 sequence: CASSYEYGVNSPLHF. DNA of the CDR3: TGTGCCAGCAGCTACGAATACGGGGTCAATTCACCCCTCCACTTT.

Worth noting for this clone: This sample includes further DNA sequences coding for the same CDR3. The V and J genes are TRBV10-2 and TRBJ2-5; a possible D gene is TRBD2 (7 bases). Looked up from germline, CDR1 is WSHSY and CDR2 is SAAADI. The ends were cut back, 2 bases at V and 1 base at J, with 11 bases in the middle. The CDR3 covers 15 residues. CDR3 sequence (DNA): TGCGCCAGCAGTGAGGGGGGGGCCGGCCAAGAGACCCAGTACTTC. Encoded protein: CASSEGGAGQETQYF.

The V gene is TRBV9, the J gene TRBJ2-1, with 9 bases lining up with TRBD2. This CDR3 is built from 15 residues. Trimming cost V 1 base and J 10 bases; bases outside gene matches: 9. CDR1 and CDR2 (germline): SGDLS, YYNGEE. The CDR3 reads CASSVLAGGPDEQFF. CDR3 coding DNA: TGTGCCAGCAGCGTACTTGCGGGGGGGCCGGACGAGCAGTTCTTC.

The chain employs TRBV28 and TRBJ1-2, with D possibly TRBD1 on 5 matching bases. The germline V gene encodes CDR1 MDHEN and CDR2 SYDVKM. There are 11 residues in the CDR3. V was shortened by 8 bases and J by 8 bases, with 12 bases between the two germline ends. The CDR3 protein is CASDSGMGYTF. The CDR3 DNA sequence: TGTGCCAGCGACAGCGGGATGGGCTACACCTTC.

The gene calls are TRBV6-1 and TRBJ2-7; 13 bases are shared with TRBD2. The CDR3 extends over 18 amino acids. From germline, CDR1 is MNHNS and CDR2 SASEGT. Trimming removed 4 bases from V and 2 bases from J; junction bases left unmatched: 11. The CDR3 reads CASSAPTSGGPSTYEQYF. CDR3 nucleotides: TGTGCCAGCAGTGCCCCGACTAGCGGGGGGCCCTCAACCTACGAGCAGTACTTC.

This clone was recorded only once. This chain connects TRBV5-4 to TRBJ2-4; D is unresolved. This CDR3 has 14 residues. Germline CDR1 reads SGHNT; CDR2 reads YYREEE (reference sequence). V lost 0 bases and J 2 bases, leaving 6 bases between the germline ends. DNA for the CDR3: TGTGCCAGCAGCTTGGTCCGTTCCAAAAACATTCAGTACTTC. Translation: CASSLVRSKNIQYF.

V usage is TRBV5-1 and J usage is TRBJ1-1; 7 bases map to TRBD1. V was pared by 4 bases and J by 5 bases, with 11 bases of the junction left unmatched. CDR3 length: 15 amino acids. Germline CDR1 is SGHRS and CDR2 is YFSETQ. Here the CDR3 reads CASSTHRGRGTEAFF. In DNA form, the CDR3 reads TGCGCCAGCAGCACACACAGGGGAAGAGGGACTGAAGCTTTCTTT. The whole variable domain, filled in from reference TRBV5-1 and TRBJ1-1, reads KAGVTQTPRYLIKTRGQQVTLSCSPISGHRSVSWYQQTPGQGLQFLFEYFSETQRNKGNFPGRFSGRQFSNSRSEMNVSTLELGDSALYLCASSTHRGRGTEAFFGQGTRLTVV.

The rearrangement joins TRBV5-1 to TRBJ1-1; D is unclear. CDR3 length equals 14 residues. Between the trimmed V and J ends, which lost 0 bases and 4 bases, there was a span of 10 bases. Germline lookup yields CDR1 SGHRS and CDR2 YFSETQ. The CDR3 DNA reads TGCGCCAGCAGCTTGGCCGGGGTCGGCACTGAAGCTTTCTTT. Translating it yields CASSLAGVGTEAFF.

This chain joins TRBV4-1 and TRBJ1-5, with D possibly matching TRBD1 (5 bases). Trimming shortened V by 2 bases and J by 0 bases, and 5 bases separated the two germline ends. The CDR3 is 14 residues long. Germline CDR1 is MGHRA and CDR2 is YSYEKL. The DNA of the CDR3 is TGCGCCAGCAGCCAACAGGGTAGCAATCAGCCCCAGCATTTT. It encodes CASSQQGSNQPQHF.

The J gene is TRBJ2-5, the V gene TRBV4-1; no clear D gene. Germline values: CDR1 MGHRA, CDR2 YSYEKL. V lost 2 bases to trimming and J lost 2 bases, with 6 bases between them. The CDR3 contains 13 residues. CDR3 residues: CASSQLSQETQYF. CDR3 nucleotides: TGCGCCAGCAGCCAACTCTCTCAAGAGACCCAGTACTTC.